The present T cell receptor beta chain was sequenced within a study of OX40 agonist ivuxolimab in advanced cancers. General study results and limits: CD8+ T cells showed, on average, more clonal expansion than CD4+ cells. Some patients who did not respond also had low normalized T-cell clonal expansion.

As concerns this clone: Its cognate antigen is unknown.

Profiling relied on immunoSEQ multiplex PCR, and the TCRdb table lists in-frame clones only, not all of them. The sample yields fewer than 80,000 clones, roughly 81% seen once. The CDR3 is 13 residues long. V was shortened by 0 bases and J by 3 bases, with 7 bases between the two germline ends. CDR1 and CDR2 (germline): SGHRS, YFSETQ. The gene calls are TRBV5-1 and TRBJ2-7; D gene unclear. This clonotype originated in an adult with an advanced solid tumor such as melanoma, head and neck, liver or kidney cancer. Sample: CD4+ or CD8+ T cells sorted from blood, taken in a trial of the OX40 agonist ivuxolimab. The CDR3 is CASSLGSYYEQYF. The CDR3, as DNA: TGCGCCAGCAGCTTGGGTAGCTACTACGAGCAGTACTTC.